Each of the 19 T cell receptor beta chains below was sequenced from the same sample in a study of blood T cell repertoires in COVID-19. Profiled with immunoSEQ multiplex PCR; TCRdb holds only in-frame clones, not every one. The sample lists roughly 72,000 clones, approximately 88% seen once, with around 40% in the top ten. The sample comprised peripheral blood. The receptors shown here come from a human donor in a cohort sampled during active COVID-19.

The chain carries TRBV28 and TRBJ1-1, with 8 nucleotides matching TRBD1. Trimming at V came to 5 bases and at J to 11 bases, leaving 10 bases not matched to a gene. This CDR3 comprises 13 residues. Per germline, CDR1 MDHEN and CDR2 SYDVKM. CDR3 loop: CASSEDSRGQAFF. DNA for the CDR3: TGTGCCAGCAGTGAGGACAGCAGGGGGCAGGCTTTCTTT.

The chain combines TRBV28 with TRBJ1-2, with D perhaps TRBD1 (6 bases). The CDR3 loop spans 16 amino acids. Germline V gene data show CDR1 as MDHEN and CDR2 as SYDVKM. Deletions cut 5 bases from V and 4 bases from J, with 20 bases between. The DNA for the CDR3 is TGTGCCAGCAGTCCCCACCAGCCCCACAGGGCCTATGGCTACACCTTC. This encodes CASSPHQPHRAYGYTF.

The genes are TRBV14 and TRBJ2-7; a weak D match, TRBD1 (6 bases). The CDR3 consists of 13 residues. V lost 1 base to trimming and J lost 6 bases, with 10 bases between them. Germline V gene data show CDR1 as SGHDN and CDR2 as FVKESK. The CDR3: CASSQGQVGEQYF. In DNA form, the CDR3 reads TGTGCCAGCAGCCAAGGACAGGTTGGCGAGCAGTACTTC.

This chain joins TRBV5-4 and TRBJ2-7; 15 bases fit TRBD2. This CDR3 is 15 amino acids long. CDR1 SGHNT and CDR2 YYREEE come from the germline V gene (reference sequence). The V gene end was trimmed by 3 bases and the J gene end by 4 bases; junction bases not matched to a gene: 2. The CDR3: CASSSGTSGGYEQYF. The DNA for the CDR3 is TGTGCCAGCAGCTCGGGGACTAGCGGGGGGTACGAGCAGTACTTC.

The sample holds a few counts of this clone. At one of its ends the junction is not consistent with the germline gene, which may arise from a read error. The DNA of the CDR3 is TGTGCCAGCAGCTTAGTGGGCGGGACAGGGCCACGCCGGAGAGTTTTT. Its protein is CASSLVGGTGPRRRVF. The chain links TRBV11-2 to TRBJ1-3; the match to TRBD1 covers 9 bases. Germline lookup yields CDR1 SGHAT and CDR2 FQNNGV. The CDR3 extends over 16 amino acids.

This chain joins TRBV19 and TRBJ1-1; 7 nucleotides match TRBD1. This CDR3 contains 13 residues. V dropped 6 bases and J dropped 2; count of bases not matched to a gene: 3. Germline CDR1 is LNHDA and CDR2 is SQIVND (reference sequence). The DNA for the CDR3 is TGTGCCAGTAGGGGACAGTACAACACTGAAGCTTTCTTT. The encoded protein is CASRGQYNTEAFF.

In its sample, this clone was seen a few times. J is TRBJ2-7 and V is TRBV7-2; D not resolved. Germline V gives CDR1 SGHTA, CDR2 FQGNSA. The V end lost 5 bases, the J end lost 1 base, and 6 bases lay between the germline ends. The CDR3 runs to 12 residues. As DNA, the CDR3 is TGTGCCAGCAGCCTCTCGTCCTACGAGCAGTACTTC. Its protein product is CASSLSSYEQYF.

This chain connects TRBV7-6 to TRBJ1-5; 10 bases are shared with TRBD1. The length of the CDR3 is 15 residues. The ends lost 1 base at V and 4 bases at J; junction bases unmatched: 1. Germline V gives CDR1 SGHVS, CDR2 FNYEAQ. The CDR3 loop is CASSLGQGANQPQHF. The CDR3 DNA is TGTGCCAGCAGCTTAGGACAGGGGGCGAATCAGCCCCAGCATTTT.

This clone was seen only once. The V gene is TRBV7-3, the J gene TRBJ2-7; D may be TRBD2 (6 bases). CDR3 length equals 13 residues. The germline gives CDR1 SGHTA, CDR2 FQGTGA. The V end was cut by 4 bases, the J end by 3 bases, with 10 bases between. The CDR3 coding sequence is TGTGCCAGCAGCTCACCGGACTACTACGAGCAGTACTTC. Translation: CASSSPDYYEQYF.

This chain connects TRBV6-2 or TRBV6-3 to TRBJ2-1; weak D call: TRBD1 (6 bases). The CDR3 sequence is 15 residues long. Trimming removed 5 bases from V and 2 bases from J, with 13 bases in between. CDR1 and CDR2 from the germline V gene are MNHEY and SVGEGT. This CDR3 is CASSQRTATYNEQFF. In nucleotides, the CDR3 is TGTGCCAGCAGTCAACGGACAGCCACCTACAATGAGCAGTTCTTC.

This sequence joins TRBV24-1 and TRBJ1-6, with 12 bases that match TRBD1. The CDR3 contains 14 residues. V trimming: 9 bases; J trimming: 6 bases; junction bases outside the gene matches: 2. The germline V gene has CDR1 KGHDR and CDR2 SFDVKD. CDR3 in DNA: TGTGCCACCGGGGGACAGGGGGCTAATTCACCCCTCCACTTT. Encoded protein: CATGGQGANSPLHF.

The CDR3 protein is CASSLNAGQIYGYTF. DNA for the CDR3: TGTGCCAGCAGCTTAAACGCCGGACAGATCTATGGCTACACCTTC. This chain joins TRBV7-3 and TRBJ1-2; possible D gene TRBD1, 6 bases. The ends were cut back, 1 base at V and 4 bases at J, with 13 bases in the middle. The CDR3 is 15 residues long. The V gene's germline CDR1 is SGHTA and CDR2 FQGTGA. Together with reference TRBV7-3 and TRBJ1-2, the CDR3 gives the full variable domain: GAGVSQTPSNKVTEKGKYVELRCDPISGHTALYWYRQSLGQGPEFLIYFQGTGAADDSGLPNDRFFAVRPEGSVSTLKIQRTERGDSAVYLCASSLNAGQIYGYTFGSGTRLTVV.

This clone was seen a single time. This chain connects TRBV19 to TRBJ2-7; 11 positions agree with TRBD1. This CDR3 has 14 residues. The germline CDR1 and CDR2 sequences are LNHDA and SQIVND (reference sequence). Trimming took 7 bases from V and 0 from J; bases not matched to a gene: 2. As DNA, the CDR3 is TGTGCCAGTACCGGGACAGGGGGCTCCTACGAGCAGTACTTC. Translated: CASTGTGGSYEQYF. The full variable domain, with the rest looked up from reference TRBV19 and TRBJ2-7, is DGGITQSPKYLFRKEGQNVTLSCEQNLNHDAMYWYRQDPGQGLRLIYYSQIVNDFQKGDIAEGYSVSREKKESFPLTVTSAQKNPTAFYLCASTGTGGSYEQYFGPGTRLTVT.

In its sample, this clone was seen once. This chain links TRBV7-2 with TRBJ1-1; D possibly corresponds to TRBD1 (6 bases). This CDR3 has 13 amino acids. With 6 bases removed from V and 5 bases from J, the gap between germline ends came to 13 bases. Germline CDR1 SGHTA, CDR2 FQGNSA. For the CDR3, the DNA is TGTGCCAGCAGGGTTGGGGGGGCGACTGAAGCTTTCTTT. It specifies CASRVGGATEAFF.

The rearrangement joins TRBV30 to TRBJ2-5, with a weak D call TRBD1 (5 bases). Germline V gene data show CDR1 as GTSNPN and CDR2 as SVGIG (reference sequence). Deletions cut 3 bases from V and 4 bases from J, with 21 bases between. This CDR3 has 16 residues. CDR3 in amino acids: CAWSRERTRVSETQYF. CDR3 nucleotide sequence: TGTGCCTGGAGCCGAGAAAGAACCAGGGTCTCAGAGACCCAGTACTTC.

V and J are TRBV6-5 and TRBJ1-2; D is possibly TRBD1 (5 bases). Per the germline V gene, CDR1 is MNHEY and CDR2 is SVGAGI. Trimming removed 6 bases from V and 5 bases from J, with 16 bases in between. CDR3 size: 14 residues. The CDR3 DNA sequence: TGTGCCAGCAGCTTCACAGGAGTCTCTTATGGCTACACCTTC. Protein product: CASSFTGVSYGYTF.

The chain recombines TRBV7-3 with TRBJ1-4; TRBD1 matches 10 bases. After removal of 7 bases from V and 1 base from J, the junction contained 9 bases not matched to a gene. The CDR3 has 17 residues. The germline gives CDR1 SGHTA, CDR2 FQGTGA. Here the CDR3 reads CASKTGTGAGTNEKLFF. Written as DNA, the CDR3 is TGTGCCAGCAAAACCGGGACAGGGGCTGGAACTAATGAAAAACTGTTTTTT.

V and J are TRBV5-1 and TRBJ2-1, with 12 bases aligning to TRBD2. This CDR3 comprises 17 residues. With V trimmed by 0 bases and J by 4 bases, 5 bases remained unmatched. Germline V gives CDR1 SGHRS, CDR2 YFSETQ. The CDR3 bases are TGCGCCAGCAGCTTGGCCCTAGCGGGGGGGAAATACAATGAGCAGTTCTTC. Protein product: CASSLALAGGKYNEQFF.

CDR3 sequence reads: CASPKEVLAGAGVTGELFF. As DNA, the CDR3 is TGTGCCAGCCCAAAGGAAGTACTAGCGGGAGCCGGTGTCACCGGGGAGCTGTTTTTT. The chain carries TRBV7-9 and TRBJ2-2, with TRBD2 identical over 11 bases. Trimming removed 8 bases from V and 4 bases from J; junction bases left unmatched: 18. This CDR3 contains 19 residues. CDR1 and CDR2 from the germline V gene are SEHNR and FQNEAQ (reference sequence).